Sequencing of this TCR beta chain was carried out in a study of blood T cell repertoires in COVID-19. Study information: Sample material is recorded as cDNA or gDNA derived from T cells, B-cell-depleted T cells, or PBMCs.

Profiling relied on immunoSEQ multiplex PCR, and the TCRdb table lists in-frame clones only, not all of them. The sample includes about 200,000 clones, approximately 86% of them seen just once. The sequencing sample was made of PBMCs or T cells enriched from blood (not recorded which). This clonotype was sampled from a woman in her 30s who had been exposed to COVID-19.

The CDR3 coding sequence is TGTGCCAGCAGCTTAGTGGTCAGGGGGCTTGGTGAGCAGTACTTC. Its translation: CASSLVVRGLGEQYF. This rearrangement joins TRBV7-9 to TRBJ2-7, with 8 positions matching TRBD1. The trim removed 1 base at V and 7 bases at J, leaving 9 bases unmatched. The CDR3 is 15 amino acids. Germline-derived CDR1 and CDR2 are SEHNR and FQNEAQ (reference sequence).